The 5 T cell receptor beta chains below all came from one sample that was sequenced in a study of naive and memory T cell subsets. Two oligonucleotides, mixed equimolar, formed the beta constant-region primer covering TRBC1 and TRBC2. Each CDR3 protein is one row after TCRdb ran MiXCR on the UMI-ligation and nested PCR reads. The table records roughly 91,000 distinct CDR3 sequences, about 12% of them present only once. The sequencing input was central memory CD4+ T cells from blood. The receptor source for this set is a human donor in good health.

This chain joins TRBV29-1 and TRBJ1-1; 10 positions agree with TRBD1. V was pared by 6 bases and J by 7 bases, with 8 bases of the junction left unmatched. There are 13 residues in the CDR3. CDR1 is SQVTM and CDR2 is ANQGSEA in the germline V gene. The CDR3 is CSVHDRGPGEAFF. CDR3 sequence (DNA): TGCAGCGTACACGACAGGGGGCCGGGTGAAGCTTTCTTT. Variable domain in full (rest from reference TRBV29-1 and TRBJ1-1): SAVISQKPSRDICQRGTSLTIQCQVDSQVTMMFWYRQQPGQSLTLIATANQGSEATYESGFVIDKFPISRPNLTFSTLTVSNMSPEDSSIYLCSVHDRGPGEAFFGQGTRLTVV.

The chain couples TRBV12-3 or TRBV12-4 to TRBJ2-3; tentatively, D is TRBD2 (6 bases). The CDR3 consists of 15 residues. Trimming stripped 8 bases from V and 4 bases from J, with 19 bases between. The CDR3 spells CASDNGGAGSDTQYF. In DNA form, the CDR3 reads TGTGCCAGCGACAACGGGGGTGCGGGGTCAGATACGCAGTATTTT.

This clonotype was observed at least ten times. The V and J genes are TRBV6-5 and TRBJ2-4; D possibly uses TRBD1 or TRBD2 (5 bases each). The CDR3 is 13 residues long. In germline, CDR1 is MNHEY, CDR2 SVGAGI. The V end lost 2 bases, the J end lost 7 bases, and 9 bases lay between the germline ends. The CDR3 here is CASSYDGANIQYF. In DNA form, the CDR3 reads TGTGCCAGCAGTTACGACGGGGCTAACATTCAGTACTTC.

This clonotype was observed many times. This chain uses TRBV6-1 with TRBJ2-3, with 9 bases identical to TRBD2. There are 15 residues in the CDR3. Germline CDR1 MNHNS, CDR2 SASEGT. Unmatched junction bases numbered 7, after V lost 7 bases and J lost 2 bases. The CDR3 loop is CASTVSGSPTDTQYF. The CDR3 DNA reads TGTGCCAGCACGGTTAGCGGGAGTCCCACAGATACGCAGTATTTT.

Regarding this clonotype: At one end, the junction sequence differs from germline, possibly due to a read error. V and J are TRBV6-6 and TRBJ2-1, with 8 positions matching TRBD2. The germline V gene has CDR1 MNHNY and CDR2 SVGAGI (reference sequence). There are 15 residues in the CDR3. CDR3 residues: CASRYWATSVNEQFF. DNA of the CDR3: TGTGCCAGCAGGTACTGGGCGACTAGCGTCAATGAGCAGTTCTTC.